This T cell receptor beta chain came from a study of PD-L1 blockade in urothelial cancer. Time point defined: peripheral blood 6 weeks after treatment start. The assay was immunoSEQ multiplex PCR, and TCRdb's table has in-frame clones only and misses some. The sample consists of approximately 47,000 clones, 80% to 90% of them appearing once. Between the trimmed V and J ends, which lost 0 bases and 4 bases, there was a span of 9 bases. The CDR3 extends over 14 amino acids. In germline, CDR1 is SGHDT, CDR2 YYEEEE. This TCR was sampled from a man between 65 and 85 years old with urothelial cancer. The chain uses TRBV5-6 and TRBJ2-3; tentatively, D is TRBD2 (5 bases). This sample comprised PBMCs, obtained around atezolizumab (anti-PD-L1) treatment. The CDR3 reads CASSLEGGPDTQYF. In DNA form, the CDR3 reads TGTGCCAGCAGCTTGGAGGGCGGGCCAGATACGCAGTATTTT. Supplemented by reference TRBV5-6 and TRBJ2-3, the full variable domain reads DAGVTQSPTHLIKTRGQQVTLRCSPKSGHDTVSWYQQALGQGPQFIFQYYEEEERQRGNFPDRFSGHQFPNYSSELNVNALLLGDSALYLCASSLEGGPDTQYFGPGTRLTVL.